This T cell receptor beta chain was found in a study of a mutant IDH1 vaccine in newly diagnosed glioma. Study in general: Vaccines began 4-6 weeks after radiotherapy alone, or with temozolomide cycles. Study results and limitations: In 80% to 95% of patients, immune responses induced by the vaccine occurred.

Points on this clone: The antigen is not known.

Trimming shortened V by 8 bases and J by 3 bases, and 17 bases separated the two germline ends. The germline CDR1 and CDR2 sequences are SQVTM and ANQGSEA. This CDR3 has 13 residues. Data came from immunoSEQ multiplex PCR; TCRdb stores just in-frame clones and leaves some out. The sample has roughly 38,000 clones, roughly 82% seen once. The sample's time point: week 47, end of study. Each dose of the vaccine consisted of 300 ug of mutant IDH1 20-mer peptide, with topical imiquimod. The material was PBMCs, obtained from a glioma patient whose treatment included an IDH1 peptide vaccine. This clonotype was sampled from a man younger than 35 with glioma. Some clones in this sample may be carry-over from other donors' samples. The V gene is TRBV29-1, the J gene TRBJ2-7, with D perhaps matching TRBD2 (6 bases). The CDR3 region is CSIGTQSYYEQYF. Here the CDR3 DNA reads TGCAGCATCGGGACTCAAAGCTACTACGAGCAGTACTTC.